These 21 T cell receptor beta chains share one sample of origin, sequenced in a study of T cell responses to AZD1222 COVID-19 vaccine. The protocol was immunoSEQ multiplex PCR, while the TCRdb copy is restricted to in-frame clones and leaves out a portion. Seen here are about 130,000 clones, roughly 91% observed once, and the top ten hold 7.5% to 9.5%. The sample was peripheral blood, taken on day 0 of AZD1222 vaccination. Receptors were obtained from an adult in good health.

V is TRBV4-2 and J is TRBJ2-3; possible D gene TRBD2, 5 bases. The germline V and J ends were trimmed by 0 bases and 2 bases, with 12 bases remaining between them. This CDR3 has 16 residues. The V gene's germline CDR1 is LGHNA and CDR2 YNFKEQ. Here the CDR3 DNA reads TGTGCCAGCAGCCAAGAGGCTAGCCAGCACACAGATACGCAGTATTTT. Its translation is CASSQEASQHTDTQYF.

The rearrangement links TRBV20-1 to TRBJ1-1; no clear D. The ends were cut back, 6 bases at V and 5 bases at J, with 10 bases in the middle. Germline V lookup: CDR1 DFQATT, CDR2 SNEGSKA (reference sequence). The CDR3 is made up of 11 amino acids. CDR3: CSATDLTEAFF. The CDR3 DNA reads TGCAGTGCCACGGACTTGACTGAAGCTTTCTTT.

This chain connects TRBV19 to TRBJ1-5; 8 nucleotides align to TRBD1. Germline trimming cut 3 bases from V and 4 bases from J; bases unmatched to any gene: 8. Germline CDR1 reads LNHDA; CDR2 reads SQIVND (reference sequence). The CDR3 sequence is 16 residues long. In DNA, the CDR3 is TGTGCCAGTAGTATGGCGAGGGACAGGAGGAATCAGCCCCAGCATTTT. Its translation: CASSMARDRRNQPQHF.

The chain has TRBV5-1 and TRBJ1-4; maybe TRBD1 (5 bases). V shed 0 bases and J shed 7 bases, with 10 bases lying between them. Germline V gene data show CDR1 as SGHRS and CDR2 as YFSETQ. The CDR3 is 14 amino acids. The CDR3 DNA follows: TGCGCCAGCAGCTTGGTCCAGGGTGGTGAAAAACTGTTTTTT. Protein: CASSLVQGGEKLFF.

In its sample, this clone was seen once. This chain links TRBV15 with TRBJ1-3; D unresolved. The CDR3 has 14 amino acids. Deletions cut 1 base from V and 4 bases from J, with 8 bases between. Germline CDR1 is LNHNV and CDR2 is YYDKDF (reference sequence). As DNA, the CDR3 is TGTGCCACCAGCAGAGTATCAGTCGGAAACACCATATATTTT. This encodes CATSRVSVGNTIYF.

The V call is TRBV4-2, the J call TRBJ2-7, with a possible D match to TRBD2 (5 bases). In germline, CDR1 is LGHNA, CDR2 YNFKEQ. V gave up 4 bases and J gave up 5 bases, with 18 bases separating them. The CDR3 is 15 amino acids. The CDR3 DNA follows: TGTGCCAGCAGCCGGGAGATACTAGTTTCCAACGAGCAGTACTTC. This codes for CASSREILVSNEQYF.

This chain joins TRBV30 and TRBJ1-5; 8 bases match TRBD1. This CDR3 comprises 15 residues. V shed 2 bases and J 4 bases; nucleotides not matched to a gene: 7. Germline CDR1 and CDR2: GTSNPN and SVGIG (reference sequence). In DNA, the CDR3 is TGTGCCTGGAGTAGACAGGGGCTGAGTAATCAGCCCCAGCATTTT. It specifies CAWSRQGLSNQPQHF. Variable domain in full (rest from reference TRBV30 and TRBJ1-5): SQTIHQWPATLVQPVGSPLSLECTVEGTSNPNLYWYRQAAGRGLQLLFYSVGIGQISSEVPQNLSASRPQDRQFILSSKKLLLSDSGFYLCAWSRQGLSNQPQHFGDGTRLSIL.

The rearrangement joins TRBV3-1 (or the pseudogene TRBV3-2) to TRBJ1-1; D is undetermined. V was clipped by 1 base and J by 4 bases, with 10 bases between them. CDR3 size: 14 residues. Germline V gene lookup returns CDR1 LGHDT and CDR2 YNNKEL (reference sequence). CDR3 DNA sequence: TGTGCCAGCAGCCAAGGCAGCGGAGGCACTGAAGCTTTCTTT. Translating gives CASSQGSGGTEAFF.

This CDR3 is CASSQKWGPQETQYF. CDR3 DNA: TGCGCCAGCAGCCAGAAGTGGGGTCCCCAAGAGACCCAGTACTTC. V usage is TRBV4-1 and J usage is TRBJ2-5; D uncertain. The CDR3 is 15 residues long. With 3 bases removed from V and 1 base from J, the gap between germline ends came to 12 bases. Germline V CDR1 and CDR2: MGHRA, YSYEKL.

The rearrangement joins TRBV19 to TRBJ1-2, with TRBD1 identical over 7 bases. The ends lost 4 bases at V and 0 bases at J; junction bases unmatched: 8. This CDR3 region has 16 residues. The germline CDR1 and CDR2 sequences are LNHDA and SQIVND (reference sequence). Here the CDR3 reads CASSSWGTDTNYGYTF. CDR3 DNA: TGTGCCAGTAGTAGTTGGGGGACAGATACTAACTATGGCTACACCTTC.

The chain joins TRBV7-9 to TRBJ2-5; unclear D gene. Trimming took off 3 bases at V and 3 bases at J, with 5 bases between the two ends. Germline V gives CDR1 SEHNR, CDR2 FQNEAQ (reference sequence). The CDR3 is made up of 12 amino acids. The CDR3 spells CASSLPEETQYF. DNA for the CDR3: TGTGCCAGCAGCTTGCCTGAAGAGACCCAGTACTTC.

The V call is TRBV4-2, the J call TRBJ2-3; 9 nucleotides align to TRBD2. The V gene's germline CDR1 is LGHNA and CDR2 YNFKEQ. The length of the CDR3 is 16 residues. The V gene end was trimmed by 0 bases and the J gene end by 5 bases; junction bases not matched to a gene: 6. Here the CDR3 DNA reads TGTGCCAGCAGCCAAGAAGGTAGCGGGGGTTTAGATACGCAGTATTTT. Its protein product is CASSQEGSGGLDTQYF.

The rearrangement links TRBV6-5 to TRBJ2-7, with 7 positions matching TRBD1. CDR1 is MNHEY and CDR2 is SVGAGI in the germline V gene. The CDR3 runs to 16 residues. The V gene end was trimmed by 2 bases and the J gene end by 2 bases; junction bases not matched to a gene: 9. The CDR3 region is CASSYTSPDRPYEQYF. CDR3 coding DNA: TGTGCCAGCAGTTACACTTCCCCGGACAGGCCCTACGAGCAGTACTTC.

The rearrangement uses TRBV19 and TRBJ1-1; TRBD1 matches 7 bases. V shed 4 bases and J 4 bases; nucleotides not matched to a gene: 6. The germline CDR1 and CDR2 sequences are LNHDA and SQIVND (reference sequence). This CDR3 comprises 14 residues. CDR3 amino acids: CASSNPTGPTEAFF. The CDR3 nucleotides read TGTGCCAGTAGTAATCCGACAGGGCCCACTGAAGCTTTCTTT. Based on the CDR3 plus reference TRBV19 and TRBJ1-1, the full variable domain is DGGITQSPKYLFRKEGQNVTLSCEQNLNHDAMYWYRQDPGQGLRLIYYSQIVNDFQKGDIAEGYSVSREKKESFPLTVTSAQKNPTAFYLCASSNPTGPTEAFFGQGTRLTVV.

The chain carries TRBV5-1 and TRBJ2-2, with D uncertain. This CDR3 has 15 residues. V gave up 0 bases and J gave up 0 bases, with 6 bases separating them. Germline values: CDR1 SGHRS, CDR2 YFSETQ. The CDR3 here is CASSLGVSNTGELFF. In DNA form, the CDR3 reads TGCGCCAGCAGCTTGGGGGTTTCGAACACCGGGGAGCTGTTTTTT.

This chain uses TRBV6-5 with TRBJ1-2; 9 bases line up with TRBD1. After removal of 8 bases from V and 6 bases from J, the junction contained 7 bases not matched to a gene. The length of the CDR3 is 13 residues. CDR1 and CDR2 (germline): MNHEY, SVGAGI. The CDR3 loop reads CASSGTGRNGYTF. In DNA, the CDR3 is TGTGCCAGCTCCGGGACAGGGAGGAATGGCTACACCTTC.

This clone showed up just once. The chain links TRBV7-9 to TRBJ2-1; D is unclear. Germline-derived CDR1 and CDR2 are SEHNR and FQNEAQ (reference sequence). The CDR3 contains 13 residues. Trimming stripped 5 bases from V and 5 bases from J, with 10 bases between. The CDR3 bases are TGTGCCAGCAGCCTGATGGGTAACAATGAGCAGTTCTTC. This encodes CASSLMGNNEQFF. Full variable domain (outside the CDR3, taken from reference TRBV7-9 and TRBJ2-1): DTGVSQNPRHKITKRGQNVTFRCDPISEHNRLYWYRQTLGQGPEFLTYFQNEAQLEKSRLLSDRFSAERPKGSFSTLEIQRTEQGDSAMYLCASSLMGNNEQFFGPGTRLTVL.

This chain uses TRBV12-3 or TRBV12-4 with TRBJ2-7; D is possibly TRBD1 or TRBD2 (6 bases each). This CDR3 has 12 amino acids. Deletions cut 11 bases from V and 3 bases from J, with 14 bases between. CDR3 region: CAALGGSYEQYF. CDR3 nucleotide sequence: TGTGCCGCCCTCGGGGGCAGCTACGAGCAGTACTTC.

The CDR3 loop reads CASRRTGNTEAFF. The DNA of the CDR3 is TGTGCCAGCAGGAGAACAGGGAACACTGAAGCTTTCTTT. The genes are TRBV2 and TRBJ1-1; D is perhaps TRBD1 (5 bases). V lost 6 bases, J lost 1 base, and 9 bases lay in between. The CDR3 covers 13 residues. Germline CDR1 SNHLY, CDR2 FYNNEI.

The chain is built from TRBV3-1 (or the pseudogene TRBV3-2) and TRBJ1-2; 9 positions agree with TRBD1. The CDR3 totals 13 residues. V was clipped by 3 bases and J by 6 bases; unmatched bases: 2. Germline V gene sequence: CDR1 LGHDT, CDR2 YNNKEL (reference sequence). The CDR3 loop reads CASSHGQGNGYTF. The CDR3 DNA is TGTGCCAGCAGCCACGGACAGGGGAATGGCTACACCTTC.

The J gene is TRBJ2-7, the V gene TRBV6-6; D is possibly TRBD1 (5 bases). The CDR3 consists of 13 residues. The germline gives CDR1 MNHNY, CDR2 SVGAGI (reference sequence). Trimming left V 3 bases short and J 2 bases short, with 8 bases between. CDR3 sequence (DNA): TGTGCCAGCAGTTATGGGGCAGCCTACGAGCAGTACTTC. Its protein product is CASSYGAAYEQYF.